The T cell receptor beta chain described here comes from a study of cytomegalovirus exposure and HLA in healthy donors. Study-level points and caveats: The authors listed 150 to 200 TCR beta chains as cytomegalovirus-associated. In a later analysis, HLA-associated beta chains showed higher expansion and lower generation probabilities than comparable chains. Sequencing likely caused a cluster of highly shared sequence variants.

As regards this clone: Its antigen is unidentified.

V lost 7 bases and J lost 3, with 9 bases in between. Germline-derived CDR1 and CDR2 are DFQATT and SNEGSKA (reference sequence). CDR3 length equals 11 residues. PCR used 60 Vbeta primers and 13 Jbeta primers. TCRdb keeps only in-frame clones here, not all; method: immunoSEQ multiplex PCR. The table has roughly 110,000 clones, 74% seen once. The chain carries TRBV20-1 and TRBJ1-1, with D perhaps matching TRBD1 (6 bases). The sequencing input was PBMCs. This TCR derives from a woman between 40 and 55 years old in good health and CMV-seropositive. Here the CDR3 DNA reads TGCAGTGTTTACAGGGACACTGAAGCTTTCTTT. As protein: CSVYRDTEAFF.